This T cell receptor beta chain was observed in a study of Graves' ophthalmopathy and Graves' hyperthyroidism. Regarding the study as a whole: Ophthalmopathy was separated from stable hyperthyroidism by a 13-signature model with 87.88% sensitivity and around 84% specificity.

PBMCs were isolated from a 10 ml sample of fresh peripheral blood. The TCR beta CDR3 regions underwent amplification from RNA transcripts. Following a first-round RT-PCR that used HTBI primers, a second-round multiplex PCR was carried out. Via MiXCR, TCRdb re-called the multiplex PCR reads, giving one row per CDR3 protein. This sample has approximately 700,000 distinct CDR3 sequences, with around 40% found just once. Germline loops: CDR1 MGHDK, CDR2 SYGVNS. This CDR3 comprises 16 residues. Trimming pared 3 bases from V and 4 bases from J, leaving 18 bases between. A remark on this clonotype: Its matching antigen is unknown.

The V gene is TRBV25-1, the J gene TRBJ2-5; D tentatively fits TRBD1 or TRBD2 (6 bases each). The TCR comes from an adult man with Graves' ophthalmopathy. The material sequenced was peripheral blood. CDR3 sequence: CASSDSAGGLGETQYF. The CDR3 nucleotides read TGTGCCAGCAGTGATAGTGCCGGGGGCCTCGGAGAGACCCAGTACTTC.